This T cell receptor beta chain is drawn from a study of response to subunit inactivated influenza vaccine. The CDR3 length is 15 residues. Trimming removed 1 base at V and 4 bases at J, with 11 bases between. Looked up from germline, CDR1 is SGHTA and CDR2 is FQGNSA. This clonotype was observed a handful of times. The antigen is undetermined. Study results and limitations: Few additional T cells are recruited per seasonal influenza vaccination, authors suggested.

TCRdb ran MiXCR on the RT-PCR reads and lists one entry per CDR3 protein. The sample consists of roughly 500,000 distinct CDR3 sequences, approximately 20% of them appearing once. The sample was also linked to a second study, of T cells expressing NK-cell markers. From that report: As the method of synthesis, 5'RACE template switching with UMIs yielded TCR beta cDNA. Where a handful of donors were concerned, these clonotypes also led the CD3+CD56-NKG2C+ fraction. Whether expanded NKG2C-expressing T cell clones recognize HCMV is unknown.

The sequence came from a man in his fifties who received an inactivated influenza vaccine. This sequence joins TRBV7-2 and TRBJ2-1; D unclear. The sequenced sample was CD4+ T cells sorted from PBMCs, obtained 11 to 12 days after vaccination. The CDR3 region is CASSLGPGSYNEQFF. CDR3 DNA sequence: TGTGCCAGCAGCTTAGGGCCTGGCTCTTACAATGAGCAGTTCTTC.